This T cell receptor (beta chain) derives from a study of cytomegalovirus exposure and HLA in healthy donors. Study-wide findings and caveats: Common viral pathogens seemed, in a later analysis, to connect with several of the most significant clusters. An analysis done earlier found most TCR beta V segments productive about 90% or about 30% of the time. When analyzed later, a missense DCLRE1C variant was found to be linked to TCR beta V- and J-gene trimming. Sequencing likely produced, as an artifact, a cluster of highly shared sequence variants.

About this clone itself: The target antigen is unknown.

Vbeta (60) and Jbeta (13) primers were used in the PCR. The method was immunoSEQ multiplex PCR; TCRdb's version includes in-frame clones alone and lacks a portion of them. The sample holds about 43,000 clones; roughly 60% are singletons and the top ten take 8.7%. Material for sequencing was PBMCs. This clonotype was sampled from a human donor in good health.

CDR3 amino acids: CATSTDRGSSYNSPLHF. The CDR3 bases are TGTGCCACCAGCACGGACAGGGGAAGCTCCTATAATTCACCCCTCCACTTT. The rearrangement links TRBV15 to TRBJ1-6; 9 bases line up with TRBD1. J gave up 0 bases and V 4 bases, and 4 bases lay outside the gene matches. The germline gives CDR1 LNHNV, CDR2 YYDKDF (reference sequence). This CDR3 comprises 17 residues.